Presented here are 18 T cell receptor beta chains from one specimen sequenced in a study of identical twins. TCRdb re-analysed the 5' RACE reads in MiXCR, keeping a single row per CDR3 protein. The data show about 690,000 distinct CDR3 sequences, less than 25% seen once. The sample was also linked to a second study, of T cells expressing NK-cell markers.

The sequenced sample was PBMCs. These receptors all stem from a woman aged 18 to 35 in good health.

At least ten counts were recorded for this clonotype. The chain is built from TRBV29-1 and TRBJ2-1; the D call may be TRBD1 or TRBD2 (5 bases each). The germline V gene has CDR1 SQVTM and CDR2 ANQGSEA. Between the trimmed V and J ends, which lost 6 bases and 5 bases, there was a span of 14 bases. The CDR3 has 13 residues. DNA of the CDR3: TGCAGCGTGCTGACGGGACGTCACAATGAGCAGTTCTTC. Its translation: CSVLTGRHNEQFF.

In its sample, this clonotype was seen a few times. The chain recombines TRBV18 with TRBJ2-5; unclear D gene. There are 12 residues in the CDR3. CDR1 KGHSH and CDR2 LQKENI come from the germline V gene. The V end lost 3 bases, the J end lost 3 bases, and 5 bases lay between the germline ends. As DNA, the CDR3 is TGTGCCAGCTCACCCAGTGAAGAGACCCAGTACTTC. It specifies CASSPSEETQYF.

This clonotype has a handful of counts. The chain recombines TRBV12-3 or TRBV12-4 with TRBJ2-1, with a weak D call TRBD2 (5 bases). This CDR3 contains 14 residues. V dropped 10 bases and J dropped 4 bases, with 17 bases sitting between them. This CDR3 is CATIGGADYNEQFF. The CDR3 DNA sequence: TGTGCCACTATCGGTGGAGCGGATTACAATGAGCAGTTCTTC.

This clonotype showed up just a few times. V is TRBV7-8 and J is TRBJ1-1; D may be TRBD1 (6 bases). With 5 bases removed from V and 4 bases from J, the gap between germline ends came to 17 bases. This CDR3 has 15 residues. Looked up from germline, CDR1 is SGHVS and CDR2 is FQNEAQ. CDR3 DNA: TGTGCCAGCAGCGTCGGACAGTCTTGGGCCACTGAAGCTTTCTTT. Protein: CASSVGQSWATEAFF.

This clonotype was seen more than once but under ten times. V and J are TRBV6-5 and TRBJ2-6; 8 nucleotides line up with TRBD1. Unmatched junction bases numbered 8, after V lost 0 bases and J lost 4 bases. The germline V gene has CDR1 MNHEY and CDR2 SVGAGI. The CDR3 totals 18 residues. CDR3 sequence: CASSYSLNRGAGANVLTF. The DNA of the CDR3 is TGTGCCAGCAGTTACTCTCTGAACAGGGGGGCAGGGGCCAACGTCCTGACTTTC.

This clonotype was detected only a few times. The chain joins TRBV5-1 to TRBJ2-1; D unclear. V gave up 6 bases and J gave up 16 bases, with 26 bases separating them. CDR1 SGHRS and CDR2 YFSETQ come from the germline V gene. The CDR3 runs to 14 residues. The DNA for the CDR3 is TGCGCCAGCACCCCATCCCCCGCGACCCAGCATTATTTCTTC. Residues: CASTPSPATQHYFF.

The J gene is TRBJ1-1, the V gene TRBV7-2; the D is unclear. This CDR3 contains 13 residues. Germline CDR1 is SGHTA and CDR2 is FQGNSA. Trimming took off 3 bases at V and 4 bases at J, with 9 bases between the two ends. CDR3 in amino acids: CASSFIGVTEAFF. The CDR3 DNA follows: TGTGCCAGCAGCTTTATCGGAGTCACTGAAGCTTTCTTT.

The sample holds a few counts of this clonotype. The rearrangement uses TRBV29-1 and TRBJ2-5; 15 bases are a match to TRBD2. This CDR3 has 16 residues. Germline loops: CDR1 SQVTM, CDR2 ANQGSEA. The ends lost 5 bases at V and 4 bases at J; junction bases unmatched: 8. CDR3 nucleotide sequence: TGCAGCGTTCTAGGACTAGCGGGAGGGCCTTCAGAGACCCAGTACTTC. This translates into CSVLGLAGGPSETQYF.

V usage is TRBV4-1 and J usage is TRBJ2-3, with 8 nucleotides matching TRBD1. The CDR3 totals 16 residues. Germline V gives CDR1 MGHRA, CDR2 YSYEKL. V gave up 1 base and J gave up 1 base; unmatched junction bases: 4. CDR3 sequence: CASSQVADRGTDTQYF. DNA for the CDR3: TGCGCCAGCAGCCAAGTAGCGGACAGGGGCACAGATACGCAGTATTTT.

This chain connects TRBV5-1 to TRBJ2-5; 10 bases match TRBD2. In germline, CDR1 is SGHRS, CDR2 YFSETQ. V dropped 4 bases and J dropped 0; count of bases not matched to a gene: 6. CDR3 length equals 16 residues. The CDR3 region has the DNA TGCGCCAGCAGCGTACCTAGCGGGAGAGACCAAGAGACCCAGTACTTC. Its protein product is CASSVPSGRDQETQYF.

This clonotype was detected only a few times. The chain is built from TRBV20-1 and TRBJ2-2; no clear D gene. V was clipped by 5 bases and J by 7 bases, with 17 bases between them. The CDR3 length is 14 residues. Looked up from germline, CDR1 is DFQATT and CDR2 is SNEGSKA (reference sequence). CDR3 bases: TGCAGTGCTGCCATCAGCCACCGGAGCGGGGAGCTGTTTTTT. Amino acid sequence: CSAAISHRSGELFF.

The chain recombines TRBV12-3 or TRBV12-4 with TRBJ1-1; 7 bases fit TRBD1. This CDR3 region has 13 residues. V trimming: 6 bases; J trimming: 5 bases; junction bases outside the gene matches: 6. The CDR3 nucleotides are TGTGCCAGCAGCATACCAGGGGGGACTGAAGCTTTCTTT. Its translation is CASSIPGGTEAFF.

This clonotype turned up a few times. CDR3: CSGTGLNTEAFF. CDR3 in DNA: TGCAGCGGGACAGGGTTGAACACTGAAGCTTTCTTT. V usage is TRBV29-1 and J usage is TRBJ1-1; 8 bases fit TRBD1. J lost 0 bases, V lost 7 bases, and 1 base had no gene match. In germline, CDR1 is SQVTM, CDR2 ANQGSEA. CDR3 length: 12 amino acids.

The V gene is TRBV20-1, the J gene TRBJ1-1, with no clear D. V shed 3 bases and J shed 3 bases, with 8 bases lying between them. The CDR3 covers 12 residues. CDR1 and CDR2 (germline): DFQATT, SNEGSKA (reference sequence). This CDR3 is CSASVRDTEAFF. As DNA, the CDR3 is TGCAGTGCTAGTGTTCGAGACACTGAAGCTTTCTTT.

The chain uses TRBV5-5 and TRBJ2-1; D ambiguous. This CDR3 region has 14 residues. V was shortened by 0 bases and J by 8 bases, with 12 bases between the two germline ends. The germline gives CDR1 SGHKS, CDR2 YYEKEE (reference sequence). CDR3 amino acids: CASSLVLSVYEQFF. CDR3 DNA: TGTGCCAGCAGCTTGGTACTGTCCGTCTATGAGCAGTTCTTC.

The chain is built from TRBV20-1 and TRBJ2-7, with TRBD2 as a possible D gene (6 bases). Germline loops: CDR1 DFQATT, CDR2 SNEGSKA (reference sequence). CDR3 length: 12 amino acids. The ends were cut back, 6 bases at V and 2 bases at J, with 11 bases in the middle. Here the CDR3 reads CSAVADAYEQYF. DNA for the CDR3: TGCAGTGCCGTAGCGGACGCCTACGAGCAGTACTTC.

This clonotype has only a few counts. The chain combines TRBV12-3 or TRBV12-4 with TRBJ2-5; TRBD1 or TRBD2 may be the D gene (6 bases each). This CDR3 spans 16 amino acids. The V end was cut by 1 base, the J end by 5 bases, with 17 bases between. This CDR3 reads CASSLGTAMEGETQYF. The DNA of the CDR3 is TGTGCCAGCAGTTTAGGGACAGCGATGGAGGGGGAGACCCAGTACTTC.

This chain uses TRBV20-1 with TRBJ2-3, with D tentatively TRBD1 or TRBD2 (6 bases each). CDR3 length equals 15 residues. In germline, CDR1 is DFQATT, CDR2 SNEGSKA (reference sequence). V was cut by 2 bases and J by 1 base, with 13 bases left in between. The CDR3 DNA sequence: TGCAGTGCTAGAAGAAAGGGGGGCGGCACAGATACGCAGTATTTT. It yields the protein CSARRKGGGTDTQYF.